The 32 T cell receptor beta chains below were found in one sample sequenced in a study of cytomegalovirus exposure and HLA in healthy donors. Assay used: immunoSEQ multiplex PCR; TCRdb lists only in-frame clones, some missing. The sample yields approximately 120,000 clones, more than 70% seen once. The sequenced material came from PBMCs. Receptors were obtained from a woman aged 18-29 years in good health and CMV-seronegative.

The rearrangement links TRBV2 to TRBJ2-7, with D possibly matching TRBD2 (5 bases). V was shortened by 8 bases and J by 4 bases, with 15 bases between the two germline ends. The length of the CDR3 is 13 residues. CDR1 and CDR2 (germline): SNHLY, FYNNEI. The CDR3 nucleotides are TGTGCCAGCTCACCGAGGCGGGTGTACGAGCAGTACTTC. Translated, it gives CASSPRRVYEQYF.

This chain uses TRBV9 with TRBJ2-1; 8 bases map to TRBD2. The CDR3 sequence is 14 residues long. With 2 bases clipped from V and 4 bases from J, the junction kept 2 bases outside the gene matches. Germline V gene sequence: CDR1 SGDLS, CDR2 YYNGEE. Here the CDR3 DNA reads TGTGCCAGCAGCGTCGGGGGGGTTTACAATGAGCAGTTCTTC. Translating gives CASSVGGVYNEQFF.

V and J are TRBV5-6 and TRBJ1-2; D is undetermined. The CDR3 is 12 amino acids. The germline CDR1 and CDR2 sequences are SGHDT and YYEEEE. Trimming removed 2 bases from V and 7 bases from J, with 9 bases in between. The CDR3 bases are TGTGCCAGCAGCTTCAGTTCCGCTGGCTACACCTTC. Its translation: CASSFSSAGYTF.

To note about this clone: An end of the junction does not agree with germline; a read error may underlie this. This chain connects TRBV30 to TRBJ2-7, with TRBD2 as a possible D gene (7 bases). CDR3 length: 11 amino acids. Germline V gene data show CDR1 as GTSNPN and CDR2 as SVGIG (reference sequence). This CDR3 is CAWSTGTKENF. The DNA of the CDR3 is TGTGCCTGGAGTACAGGGACTAAAGAAAACTTC.

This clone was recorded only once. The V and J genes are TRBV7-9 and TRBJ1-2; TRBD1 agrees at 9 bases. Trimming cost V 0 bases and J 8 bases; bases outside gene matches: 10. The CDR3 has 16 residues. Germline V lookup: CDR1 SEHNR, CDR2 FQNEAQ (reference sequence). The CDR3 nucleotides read TGTGCCAGCAGCTTAGCGGGAGGACAGGGGATTCGGGGCTACACCTTC. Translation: CASSLAGGQGIRGYTF.

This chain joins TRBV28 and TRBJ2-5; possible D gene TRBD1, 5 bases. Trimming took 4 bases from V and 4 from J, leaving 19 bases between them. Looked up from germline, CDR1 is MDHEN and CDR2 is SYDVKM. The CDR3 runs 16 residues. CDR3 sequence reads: CASSWAWGQKGETQYF. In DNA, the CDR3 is TGTGCCAGCAGTTGGGCCTGGGGCCAAAAAGGAGAGACCCAGTACTTC.

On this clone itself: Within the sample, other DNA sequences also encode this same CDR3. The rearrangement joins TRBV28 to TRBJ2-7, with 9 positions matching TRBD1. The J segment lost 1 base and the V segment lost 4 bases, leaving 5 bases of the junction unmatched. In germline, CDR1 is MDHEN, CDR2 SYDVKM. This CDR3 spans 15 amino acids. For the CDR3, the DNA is TGTGCCAGCAGTTCGACCGGGACAGGGTCCTACGAGCAGTACTTC. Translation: CASSSTGTGSYEQYF.

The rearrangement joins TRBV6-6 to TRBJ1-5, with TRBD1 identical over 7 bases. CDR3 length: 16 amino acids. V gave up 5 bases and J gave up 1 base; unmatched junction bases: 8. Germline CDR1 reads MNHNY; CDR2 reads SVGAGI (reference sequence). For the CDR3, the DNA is TGTGCCAGCAGTACTGTCCAGGGGGGAAGCAATCAGCCCCAGCATTTT. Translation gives CASSTVQGGSNQPQHF.

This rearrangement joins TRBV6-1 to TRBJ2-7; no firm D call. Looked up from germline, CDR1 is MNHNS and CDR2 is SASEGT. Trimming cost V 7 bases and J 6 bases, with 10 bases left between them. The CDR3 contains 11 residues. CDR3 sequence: CASMGIFEQYF. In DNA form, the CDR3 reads TGTGCCAGCATGGGCATCTTCGAGCAGTACTTC.

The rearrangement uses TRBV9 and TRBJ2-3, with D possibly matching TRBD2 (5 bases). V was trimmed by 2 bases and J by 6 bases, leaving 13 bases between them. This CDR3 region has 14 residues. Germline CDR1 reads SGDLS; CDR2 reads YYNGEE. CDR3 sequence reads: CASSVEGLADTQYF. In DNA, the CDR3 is TGTGCCAGCAGCGTGGAAGGGTTAGCGGATACGCAGTATTTT.

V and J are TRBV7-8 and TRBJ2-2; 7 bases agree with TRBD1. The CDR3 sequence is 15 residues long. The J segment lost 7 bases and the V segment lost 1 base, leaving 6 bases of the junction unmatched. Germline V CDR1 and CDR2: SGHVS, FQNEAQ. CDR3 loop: CASSLVSGGIGELFF. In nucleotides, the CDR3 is TGTGCCAGCAGCTTAGTGTCAGGGGGTATCGGGGAGCTGTTTTTT.

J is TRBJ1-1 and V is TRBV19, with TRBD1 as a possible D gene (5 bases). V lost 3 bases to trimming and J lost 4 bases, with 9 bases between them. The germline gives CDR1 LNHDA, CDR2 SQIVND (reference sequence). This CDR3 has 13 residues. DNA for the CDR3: TGTGCCAGTAGTATTGGCAGGGCCACTGAAGCTTTCTTT. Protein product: CASSIGRATEAFF.

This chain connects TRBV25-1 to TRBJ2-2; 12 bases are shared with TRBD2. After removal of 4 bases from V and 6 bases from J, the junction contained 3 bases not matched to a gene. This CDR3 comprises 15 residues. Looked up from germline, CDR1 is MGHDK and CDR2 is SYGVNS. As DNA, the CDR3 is TGTGCCAGCAGTGGAACTAGCGGGGGGCCCGGGGAGCTGTTTTTT. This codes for CASSGTSGGPGELFF.

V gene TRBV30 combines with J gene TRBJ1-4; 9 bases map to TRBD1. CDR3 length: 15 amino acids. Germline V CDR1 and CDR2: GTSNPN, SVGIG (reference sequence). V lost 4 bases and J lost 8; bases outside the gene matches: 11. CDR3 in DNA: TGTGCCTGGACCCCCGGGACAGGGATCGGGGAAAAACTGTTTTTT. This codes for CAWTPGTGIGEKLFF.

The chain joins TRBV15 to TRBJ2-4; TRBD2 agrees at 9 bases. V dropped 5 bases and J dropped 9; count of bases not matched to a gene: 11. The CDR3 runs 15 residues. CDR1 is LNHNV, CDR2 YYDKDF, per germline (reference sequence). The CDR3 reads CATSEVAGAGSIQYF. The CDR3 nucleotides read TGTGCCACCAGCGAAGTAGCGGGAGCGGGAAGCATTCAGTACTTC.

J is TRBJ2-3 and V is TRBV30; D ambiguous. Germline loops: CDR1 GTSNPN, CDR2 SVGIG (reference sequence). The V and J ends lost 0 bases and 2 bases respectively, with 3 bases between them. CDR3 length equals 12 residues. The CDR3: CAWSVYTDTQYF. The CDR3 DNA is TGTGCCTGGAGTGTGTACACAGATACGCAGTATTTT.

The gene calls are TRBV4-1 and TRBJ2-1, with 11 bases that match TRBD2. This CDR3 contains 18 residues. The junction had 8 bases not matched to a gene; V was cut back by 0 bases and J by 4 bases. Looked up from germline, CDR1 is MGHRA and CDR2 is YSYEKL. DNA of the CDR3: TGCGCCAGCAGCCAAGATATTGTAGCGGGGGGGCAATACAATGAGCAGTTCTTC. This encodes CASSQDIVAGGQYNEQFF.

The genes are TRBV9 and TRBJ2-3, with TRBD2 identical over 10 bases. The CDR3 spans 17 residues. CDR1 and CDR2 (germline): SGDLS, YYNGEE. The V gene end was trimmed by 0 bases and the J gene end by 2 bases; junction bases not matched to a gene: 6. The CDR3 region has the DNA TGTGCCAGCAGCGTAGCCCCAACTAGCGGGGACACAGATACGCAGTATTTT. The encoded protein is CASSVAPTSGDTDTQYF.

In DNA form, the CDR3 reads TGTGCCAGCAGTGTCAGGGCCGAAACAAATTCACCCCTCCACTTT. This encodes CASSVRAETNSPLHF. This sequence joins TRBV2 and TRBJ1-6; weak D call: TRBD1 (5 bases). V lost 4 bases and J lost 7, with 14 bases in between. This CDR3 region has 15 residues. Germline V CDR1 and CDR2: SNHLY, FYNNEI.

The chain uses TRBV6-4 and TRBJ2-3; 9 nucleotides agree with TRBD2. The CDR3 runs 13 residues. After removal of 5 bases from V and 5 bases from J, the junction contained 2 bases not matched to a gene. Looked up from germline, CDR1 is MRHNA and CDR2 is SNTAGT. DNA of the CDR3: TGTGCCAGCAGTCGACTAGCGGAAGATACGCAGTATTTT. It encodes CASSRLAEDTQYF.

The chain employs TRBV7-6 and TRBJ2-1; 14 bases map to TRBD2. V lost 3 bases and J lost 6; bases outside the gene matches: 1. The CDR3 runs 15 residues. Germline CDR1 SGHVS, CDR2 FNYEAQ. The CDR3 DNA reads TGTGCCAGCAGCTTCGGACTAGCGGGAGGCAATGAGCAGTTCTTC. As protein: CASSFGLAGGNEQFF. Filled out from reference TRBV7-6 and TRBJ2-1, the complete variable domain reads GAGVSQSPRYKVTKRGQDVALRCDPISGHVSLYWYRQALGQGPEFLTYFNYEAQQDKSGLPNDRFSAERPEGSISTLTIQRTEQRDSAMYRCASSFGLAGGNEQFFGPGTRLTVL.

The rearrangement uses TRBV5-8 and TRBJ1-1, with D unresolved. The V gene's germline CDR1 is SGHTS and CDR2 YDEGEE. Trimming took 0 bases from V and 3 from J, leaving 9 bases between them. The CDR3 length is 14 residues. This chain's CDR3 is CASSLERPDTEAFF. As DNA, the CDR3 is TGTGCCAGCAGCTTGGAGAGGCCGGACACTGAAGCTTTCTTT.

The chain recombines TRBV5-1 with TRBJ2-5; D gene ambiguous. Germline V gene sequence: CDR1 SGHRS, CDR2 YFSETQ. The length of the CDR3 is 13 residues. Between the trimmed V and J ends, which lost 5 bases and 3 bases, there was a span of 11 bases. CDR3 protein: CASRLTTEETQYF. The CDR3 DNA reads TGCGCCAGCAGACTTACTACTGAAGAGACCCAGTACTTC.

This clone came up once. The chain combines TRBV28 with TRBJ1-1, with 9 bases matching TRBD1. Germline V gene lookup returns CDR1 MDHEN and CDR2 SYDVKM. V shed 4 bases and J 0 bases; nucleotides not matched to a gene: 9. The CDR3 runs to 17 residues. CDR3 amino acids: CASSSNRGRTMNTEAFF. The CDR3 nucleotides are TGTGCCAGCAGTTCGAACAGGGGGCGGACCATGAACACTGAAGCTTTCTTT. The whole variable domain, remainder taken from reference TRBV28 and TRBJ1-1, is DVKVTQSSRYLVKRTGEKVFLECVQDMDHENMFWYRQDPGLGLRLIYFSYDVKMKEKGDIPEGYSVSREKKERFSLILESASTNQTSMYLCASSSNRGRTMNTEAFFGQGTRLTVV.

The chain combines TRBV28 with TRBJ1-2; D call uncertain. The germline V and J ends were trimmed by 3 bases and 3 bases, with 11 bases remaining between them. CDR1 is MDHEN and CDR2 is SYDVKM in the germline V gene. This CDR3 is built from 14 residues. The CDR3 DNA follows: TGTGCCAGCAGTTTGGTGGAGTCCTACTATGGCTACACCTTC. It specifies CASSLVESYYGYTF.

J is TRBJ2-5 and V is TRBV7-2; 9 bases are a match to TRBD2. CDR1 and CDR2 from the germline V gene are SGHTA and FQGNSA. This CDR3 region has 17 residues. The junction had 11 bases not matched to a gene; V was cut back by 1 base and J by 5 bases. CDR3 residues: CASSLVYAGGAGETQYF. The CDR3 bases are TGTGCCAGCAGCTTAGTGTACGCGGGGGGGGCAGGCGAGACCCAGTACTTC.

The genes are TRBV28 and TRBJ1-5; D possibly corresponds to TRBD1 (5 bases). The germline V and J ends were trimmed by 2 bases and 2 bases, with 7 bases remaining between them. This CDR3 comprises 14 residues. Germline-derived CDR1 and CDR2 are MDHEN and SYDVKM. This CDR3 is CASSLRGGNQPQHF. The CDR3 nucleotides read TGTGCCAGCAGTTTACGGGGGGGCAATCAGCCCCAGCATTTT.

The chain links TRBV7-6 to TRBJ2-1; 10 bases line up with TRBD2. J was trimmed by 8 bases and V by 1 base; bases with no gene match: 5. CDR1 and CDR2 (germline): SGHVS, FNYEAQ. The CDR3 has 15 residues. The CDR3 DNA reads TGTGCCAGCAGCTTAGAGCGGGGGGGCCGGGATGAGCAGTTCTTC. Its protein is CASSLERGGRDEQFF.

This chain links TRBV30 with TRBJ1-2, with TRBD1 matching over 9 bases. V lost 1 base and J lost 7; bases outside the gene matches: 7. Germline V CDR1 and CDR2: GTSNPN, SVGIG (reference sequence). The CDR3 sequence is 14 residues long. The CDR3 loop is CAWSATGGLAGYTF. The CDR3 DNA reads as TGTGCCTGGAGTGCGACAGGGGGGCTGGCTGGCTACACCTTC.

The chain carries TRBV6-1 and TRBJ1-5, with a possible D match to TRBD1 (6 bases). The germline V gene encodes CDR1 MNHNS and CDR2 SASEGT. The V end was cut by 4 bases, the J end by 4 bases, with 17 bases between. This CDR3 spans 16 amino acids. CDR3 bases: TGTGCCAGCAGTGGTGAACTACAGGGCCGTAATCAGCCCCAGCATTTT. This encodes CASSGELQGRNQPQHF.

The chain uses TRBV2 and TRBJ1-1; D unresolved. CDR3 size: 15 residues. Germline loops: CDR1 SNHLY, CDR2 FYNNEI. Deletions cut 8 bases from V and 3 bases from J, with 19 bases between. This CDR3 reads CASQRTLWVYTEAFF. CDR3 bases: TGTGCCAGCCAGCGAACCCTCTGGGTATACACTGAAGCTTTCTTT.

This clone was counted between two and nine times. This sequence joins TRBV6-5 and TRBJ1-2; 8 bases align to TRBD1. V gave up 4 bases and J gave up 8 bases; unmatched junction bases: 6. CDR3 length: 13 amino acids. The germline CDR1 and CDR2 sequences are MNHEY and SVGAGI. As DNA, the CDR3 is TGTGCCAGCAGTTCCTGGACAGGGCAGGGCTACACCTTC. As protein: CASSSWTGQGYTF.